These 31 T cell receptor beta chains were all obtained from the same sample, sequenced in a study of T cell clusters in autoimmune cytopenias (dated by TCRdb to between 2018 and 2020). TRB amplification used roughly 0.25 ug of peripheral blood genomic DNA, around 40,000 genome equivalents, per sample. Reads for this sample came from an Illumina MiSeq. TRB rearrangements were amplified by multiplex PCR following a touch-down protocol, with the TRB-A and TRB-B primer pools mixed in one tube. Each entry corresponds to one CDR3 protein sequence from reads that TCRdb reprocessed, and DNA is not given. The table for this sample lists about 5,100 distinct CDR3 sequences. 30% to 35% of the sample belongs to the ten largest clones. Separately, the same data were catalogued under a study of T cell repertoires in aging, cancer and after chemotherapy.

Sequencing used peripheral blood. Source of these receptors: a human donor in good health.

This rearrangement joins TRBV7-9 to TRBJ2-2; lacking DNA, the TRBD1 call made by TCRdb goes unchecked. The CDR3 spans 12 residues. The germline V gene encodes CDR1 SEHNR and CDR2 FQNEAQ (reference sequence). CDR3 sequence reads: CASSLGPGELFF. Full variable domain (remainder filled in from reference TRBV7-9 and TRBJ2-2): DTGVSQNPRHKITKRGQNVTFRCDPISEHNRLYWYRQTLGQGPEFLTYFQNEAQLEKSRLLSDRFSAERPKGSFSTLEIQRTEQGDSAMYLCASSLGPGELFFGEGSRLTVL.

J is TRBJ1-2 and V is TRBV5-5. Germline lookup yields CDR1 SGHKS and CDR2 YYEKEE (reference sequence). The CDR3 runs to 13 residues. CDR3 amino acids: CASSLSERYGYTF.

The chain is built from TRBV18 and TRBJ2-1. The length of the CDR3 is 14 residues. Looked up from germline, CDR1 is KGHSH and CDR2 is LQKENI. The CDR3 reads CASSPQTVLNEQFF. Using reference TRBV18 and TRBJ2-1 for the parts outside the CDR3, the full variable domain is NAGVMQNPRHLVRRRGQEARLRCSPMKGHSHVYWYRQLPEEGLKFMVYLQKENIIDESGMPKERFSAEFPKEGPSILRIQQVVRGDSAAYFCASSPQTVLNEQFFGPGTRLTVL.

The chain is built from TRBV5-1 and TRBJ2-3; the TRBD2 assignment by TCRdb is unverifiable without DNA. The CDR3 contains 16 residues. Germline V gives CDR1 SGHRS, CDR2 YFSETQ. This chain's CDR3 is CASSVGLDDRTDTQYF.

In terms of frequency, this clonotype is medium-sized. CDR3 amino acids: CASSYGYSGKAYEQYF. The chain employs TRBV6-5 and TRBJ2-7; TCRdb's D call, TRBD2, is unchecked because there is no DNA. The germline V gene has CDR1 MNHEY and CDR2 SVGAGI. The CDR3 length is 16 residues.

This chain uses TRBV6-5 with TRBJ1-2; no DNA is available, so the TRBD1 call from TCRdb remains unchecked. The CDR3 spans 13 residues. The germline CDR1 and CDR2 sequences are MNHEY and SVGAGI. This chain's CDR3 is CASSYSQVGGYTF.

Considering frequency, this clonotype is medium-sized. The V call is TRBV19, the J call TRBJ2-3; TCRdb's D call of TRBD1 is untestable without DNA. CDR1 and CDR2 from the germline V gene are LNHDA and SQIVND (reference sequence). The CDR3 has 15 residues. The CDR3 loop is CASSETGGTRDTQYF.

The chain links TRBV5-5 to TRBJ2-1; TCRdb's D call, TRBD2, is unchecked because there is no DNA. The CDR3 covers 18 residues. Germline V CDR1 and CDR2: SGHKS, YYEKEE (reference sequence). The CDR3 sequence: CASSLANVLAGTYNEQFF.

This clonotype ranks as medium-sized in terms of frequency. The rearrangement links TRBV10-3 to TRBJ2-6; the TCRdb call, TRBD2, lacks DNA for checking. The CDR3 is made up of 15 amino acids. CDR1 ENHRY and CDR2 SYGVKD come from the germline V gene. CDR3 in amino acids: CAIRGSLGGANVLTF.

The chain is built from TRBV11-1 and TRBJ2-2; the D gene TCRdb calls, TRBD2, cannot be checked with no DNA. The V gene's germline CDR1 is SGHAT and CDR2 FQDESV (reference sequence). The length of the CDR3 is 16 residues. CDR3 sequence reads: CASSPGLDPNTGELFF.

This chain connects TRBV7-9 to TRBJ2-3. CDR1 is SEHNR, CDR2 FQNEAQ, per germline (reference sequence). CDR3 length equals 15 residues. CDR3 sequence: CASSPMTFGADTQYF. The full variable domain, its missing parts supplied by reference TRBV7-9 and TRBJ2-3, is DTGVSQNPRHKITKRGQNVTFRCDPISEHNRLYWYRQTLGQGPEFLTYFQNEAQLEKSRLLSDRFSAERPKGSFSTLEIQRTEQGDSAMYLCASSPMTFGADTQYFGPGTRLTVL.

The chain links TRBV6-5 to TRBJ1-2. The CDR3 consists of 16 residues. Germline V gene lookup returns CDR1 MNHEY and CDR2 SVGAGI. The CDR3: CASSETSARLNYGYTF.

V usage is TRBV5-5 and J usage is TRBJ1-5. CDR3 length equals 15 residues. Germline V gives CDR1 SGHKS, CDR2 YYEKEE (reference sequence). The CDR3 reads CASSAGTHRAQPQHF.

This clonotype registers medium-sized by frequency. This chain connects TRBV6-1 to TRBJ2-2. Germline CDR1 MNHNS, CDR2 SASEGT. The CDR3 runs 13 residues. CDR3 amino acids: CASSGWNTGELFF.

The J gene is TRBJ2-1, the V gene TRBV5-1. The CDR3 has 18 amino acids. Germline-derived CDR1 and CDR2 are SGHRS and YFSETQ. The CDR3 sequence is CASSPAWGWNSPYNEQFF.

The rearrangement links TRBV6-5 to TRBJ2-6; TCRdb names TRBD1, which stays unverified in the absence of DNA. Germline V lookup: CDR1 MNHEY, CDR2 SVGAGI. This CDR3 contains 17 residues. This CDR3 reads CASSSAQGLPGANVLTF.

This rearrangement joins TRBV6-1 to TRBJ2-7; TCRdb lists TRBD1, though no DNA is available to test this call. Per the germline V gene, CDR1 is MNHNS and CDR2 is SASEGT. There are 13 residues in the CDR3. CDR3: CASSEGGSDEQYF.

This chain connects TRBV6-5 to TRBJ2-6; TCRdb indicates TRBD1, and absent DNA this call remains unverified. CDR3 size: 18 residues. Germline-derived CDR1 and CDR2 are MNHEY and SVGAGI. The CDR3 sequence is CASSYIGTARSGANVLTF.

This chain uses TRBV6-1 with TRBJ2-2; TCRdb reports TRBD2, a call that lacks DNA to check it against. Germline V gene sequence: CDR1 MNHNS, CDR2 SASEGT. This CDR3 is built from 16 residues. CDR3: CASSEVAGGDTGELFF.

CDR3 amino acids: CASSLVDPSSYNEQFF. The rearrangement joins TRBV27 to TRBJ2-1. The CDR3 sequence is 16 residues long. Germline values: CDR1 MNHEY, CDR2 SMNVEV (reference sequence).

This clonotype is called medium-sized based on its frequency. The rearrangement joins TRBV6-5 to TRBJ1-3. Germline values: CDR1 MNHEY, CDR2 SVGAGI. The CDR3 is made up of 15 amino acids. This CDR3 is CASSYSHVSGNTIYF.

The genes are TRBV12-3 or TRBV12-4 and TRBJ2-7; no DNA is available, so the TRBD1 call from TCRdb remains unchecked. CDR3 length equals 16 residues. CDR3 protein: CASSLLKGVPPNEQYF.

This clonotype is identified as medium-sized from frequency. The chain's CDR3 is CATSKVGGGRTGELFF. V and J are TRBV15 and TRBJ2-2; TCRdb lists TRBD2, though no DNA is available to test this call. The CDR3 runs 16 residues. Germline V gene data show CDR1 as LNHNV and CDR2 as YYDKDF (reference sequence).

The rearrangement joins TRBV5-1 to TRBJ2-7; TCRdb picks TRBD2, but there is no DNA to check that call. The CDR3 has 15 residues. CDR1 SGHRS and CDR2 YFSETQ come from the germline V gene. The CDR3 loop reads CASSQLAGRWYEQYF. Using reference TRBV5-1 and TRBJ2-7 for the parts outside the CDR3, the full variable domain is KAGVTQTPRYLIKTRGQQVTLSCSPISGHRSVSWYQQTPGQGLQFLFEYFSETQRNKGNFPGRFSGRQFSNSRSEMNVSTLELGDSALYLCASSQLAGRWYEQYFGPGTRLTVT.

The V call is TRBV19, the J call TRBJ1-5; the D call of TRBD1 rests on TCRdb alone, since no DNA is present to check it. Germline loops: CDR1 LNHDA, CDR2 SQIVND (reference sequence). The CDR3 sequence is 18 residues long. Here the CDR3 reads CASSIAPGTATTNQPQHF.

J is TRBJ2-5 and V is TRBV18; TCRdb outputs TRBD1, but without DNA this stays unchecked. The CDR3 is 13 residues long. Germline V CDR1 and CDR2: KGHSH, LQKENI. CDR3 region: CASSPPARETQYF.

J is TRBJ1-2 and V is TRBV30. This CDR3 has 13 residues. Germline V gives CDR1 GTSNPN, CDR2 SVGIG (reference sequence). This CDR3 is CAWSPGLNYGYTF.

The chain uses TRBV6-1 and TRBJ2-7; TCRdb's D call of TRBD1 is untestable without DNA. The CDR3 covers 16 residues. Germline V gene sequence: CDR1 MNHNS, CDR2 SASEGT. This CDR3 reads CASSRSPGTGSYEQYF.

This clonotype counts as large by frequency. This sequence joins TRBV19 and TRBJ2-1; TCRdb proposes TRBD2, but this gene call is untestable without DNA. CDR1 LNHDA and CDR2 SQIVND come from the germline V gene (reference sequence). The CDR3 totals 15 residues. CDR3 residues: CASSMGTSAYNEQFF. Based on the CDR3 plus reference TRBV19 and TRBJ2-1, the full variable domain is DGGITQSPKYLFRKEGQNVTLSCEQNLNHDAMYWYRQDPGQGLRLIYYSQIVNDFQKGDIAEGYSVSREKKESFPLTVTSAQKNPTAFYLCASSMGTSAYNEQFFGPGTRLTVL.

The V and J genes are TRBV6-5 and TRBJ1-6. This CDR3 contains 15 residues. Germline V CDR1 and CDR2: MNHEY, SVGAGI. CDR3 sequence: CASSYWTETNSPLHF.

This clonotype registers medium-sized by frequency. This chain connects TRBV6-5 to TRBJ2-1; TCRdb proposes TRBD2, but this gene call is untestable without DNA. CDR3 size: 18 residues. Germline V gene lookup returns CDR1 MNHEY and CDR2 SVGAGI. This CDR3 reads CASSYYGLAGGVSNEQFF.